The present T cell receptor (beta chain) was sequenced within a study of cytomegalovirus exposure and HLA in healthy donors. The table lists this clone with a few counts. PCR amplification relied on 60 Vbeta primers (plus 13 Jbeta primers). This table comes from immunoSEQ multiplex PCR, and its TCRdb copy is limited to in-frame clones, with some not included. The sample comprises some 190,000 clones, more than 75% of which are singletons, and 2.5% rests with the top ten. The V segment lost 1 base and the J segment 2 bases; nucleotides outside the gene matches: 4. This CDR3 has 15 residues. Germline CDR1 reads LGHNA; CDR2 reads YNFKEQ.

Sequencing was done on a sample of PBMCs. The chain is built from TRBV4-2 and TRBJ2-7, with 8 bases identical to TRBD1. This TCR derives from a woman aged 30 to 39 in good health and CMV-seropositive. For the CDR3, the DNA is TGTGCCAGCAGCCAAGCAGGACAGGGAGCCTACGAGCAGTACTTC. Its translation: CASSQAGQGAYEQYF.